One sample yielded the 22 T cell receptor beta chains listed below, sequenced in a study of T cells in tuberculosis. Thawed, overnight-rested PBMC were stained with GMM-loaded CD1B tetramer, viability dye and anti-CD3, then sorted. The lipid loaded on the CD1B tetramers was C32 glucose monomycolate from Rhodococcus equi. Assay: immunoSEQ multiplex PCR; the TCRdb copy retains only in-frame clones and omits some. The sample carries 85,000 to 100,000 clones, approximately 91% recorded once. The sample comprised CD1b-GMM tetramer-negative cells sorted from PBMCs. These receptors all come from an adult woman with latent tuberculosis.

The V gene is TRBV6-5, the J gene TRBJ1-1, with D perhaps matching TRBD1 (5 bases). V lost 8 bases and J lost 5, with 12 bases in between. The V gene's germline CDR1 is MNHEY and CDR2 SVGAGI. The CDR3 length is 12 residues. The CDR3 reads CASATGETEAFF. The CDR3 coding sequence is TGTGCCAGCGCCACAGGTGAAACTGAAGCTTTCTTT.

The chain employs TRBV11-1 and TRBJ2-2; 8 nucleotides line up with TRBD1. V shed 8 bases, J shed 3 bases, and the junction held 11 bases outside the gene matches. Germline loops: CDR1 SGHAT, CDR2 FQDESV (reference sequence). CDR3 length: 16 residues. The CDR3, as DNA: TGTGCCAGCGGCCTCAGGGGGCGGACGGACACCGGGGAGCTGTTTTTT. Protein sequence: CASGLRGRTDTGELFF.

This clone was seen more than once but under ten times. Here the CDR3 reads CATCRGDAYNSPLHF. CDR3 nucleotides: TGTGCCACGTGCCGGGGGGACGCCTATAATTCACCCCTCCACTTT. This rearrangement joins TRBV10-3 to TRBJ1-6; maybe TRBD1 (5 bases). Germline CDR1 and CDR2: ENHRY and SYGVKD. Trimming removed 10 bases from V and 2 bases from J, with 15 bases in between. The CDR3 is 15 amino acids.

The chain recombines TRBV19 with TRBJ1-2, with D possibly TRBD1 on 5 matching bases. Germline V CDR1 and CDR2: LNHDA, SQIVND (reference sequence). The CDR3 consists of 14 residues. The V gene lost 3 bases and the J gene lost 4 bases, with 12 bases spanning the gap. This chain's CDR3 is CASSMTWQGYGYTF. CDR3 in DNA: TGTGCCAGTAGTATGACTTGGCAGGGCTATGGCTACACCTTC.

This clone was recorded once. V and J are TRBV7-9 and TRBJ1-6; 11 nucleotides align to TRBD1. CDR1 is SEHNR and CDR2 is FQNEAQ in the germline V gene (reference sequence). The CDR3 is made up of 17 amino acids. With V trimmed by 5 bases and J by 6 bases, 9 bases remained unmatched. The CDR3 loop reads CASSQGGQGAINSPLHF. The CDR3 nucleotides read TGTGCCAGCAGCCAAGGTGGACAGGGGGCCATTAATTCACCCCTCCACTTT.

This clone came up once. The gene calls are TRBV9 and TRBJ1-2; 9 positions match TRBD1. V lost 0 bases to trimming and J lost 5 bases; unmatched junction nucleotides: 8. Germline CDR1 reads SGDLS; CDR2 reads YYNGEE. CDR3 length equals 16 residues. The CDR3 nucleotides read TGTGCCAGCAGCGTAGCCCGGGACAGGGATTATTATGGCTACACCTTC. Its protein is CASSVARDRDYYGYTF. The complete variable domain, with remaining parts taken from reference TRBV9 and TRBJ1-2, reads DSGVTQTPKHLITATGQRVTLRCSPRSGDLSVYWYQQSLDQGLQFLIQYYNGEERAKGNILERFSAQQFPDLHSELNLSSLELGDSALYFCASSVARDRDYYGYTFGSGTRLTVV.

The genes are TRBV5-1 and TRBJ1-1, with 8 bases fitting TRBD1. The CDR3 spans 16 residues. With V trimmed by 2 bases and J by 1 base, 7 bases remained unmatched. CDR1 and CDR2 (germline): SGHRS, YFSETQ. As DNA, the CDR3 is TGCGCCAGCAGCTTATTTACGGGACAGGAGAACACTGAAGCTTTCTTT. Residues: CASSLFTGQENTEAFF.

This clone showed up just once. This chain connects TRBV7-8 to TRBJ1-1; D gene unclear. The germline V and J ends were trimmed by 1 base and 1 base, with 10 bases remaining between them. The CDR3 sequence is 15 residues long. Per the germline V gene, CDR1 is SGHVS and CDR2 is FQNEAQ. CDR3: CASSLVQPWNTEAFF. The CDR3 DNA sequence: TGTGCCAGCAGCTTAGTACAGCCTTGGAACACTGAAGCTTTCTTT. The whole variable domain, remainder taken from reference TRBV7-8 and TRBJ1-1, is GAGVSQSPRYKVAKRGQDVALRCDPISGHVSLFWYQQALGQGPEFLTYFQNEAQLDKSGLPSDRFFAERPEGSVSTLKIQRTQQEDSAVYLCASSLVQPWNTEAFFGQGTRLTVV.

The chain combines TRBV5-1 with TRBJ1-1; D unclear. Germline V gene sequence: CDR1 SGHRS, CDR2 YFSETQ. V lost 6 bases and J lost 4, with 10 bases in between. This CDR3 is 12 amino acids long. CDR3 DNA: TGCGCCAGCAAGGAGAGGTCCACTGAAGCTTTCTTT. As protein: CASKERSTEAFF.

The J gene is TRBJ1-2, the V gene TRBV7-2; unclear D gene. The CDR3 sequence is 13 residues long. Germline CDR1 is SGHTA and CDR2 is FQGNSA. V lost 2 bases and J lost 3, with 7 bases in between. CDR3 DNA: TGTGCCAGCAGCTTAATCGGGGACTATGGCTACACCTTC. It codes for CASSLIGDYGYTF.

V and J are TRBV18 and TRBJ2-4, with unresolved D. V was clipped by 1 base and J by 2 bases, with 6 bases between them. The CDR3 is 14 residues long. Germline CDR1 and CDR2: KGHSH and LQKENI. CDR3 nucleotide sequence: TGTGCCAGCTCACCACTAAACACCAAAAACATTCAGTACTTC. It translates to CASSPLNTKNIQYF.

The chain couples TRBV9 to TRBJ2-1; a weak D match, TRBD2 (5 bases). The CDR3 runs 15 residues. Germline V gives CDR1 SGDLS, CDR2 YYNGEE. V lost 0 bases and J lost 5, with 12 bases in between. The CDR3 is CASSVESGRNNEQFF. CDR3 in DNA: TGTGCCAGCAGCGTAGAATCTGGGAGAAACAATGAGCAGTTCTTC.

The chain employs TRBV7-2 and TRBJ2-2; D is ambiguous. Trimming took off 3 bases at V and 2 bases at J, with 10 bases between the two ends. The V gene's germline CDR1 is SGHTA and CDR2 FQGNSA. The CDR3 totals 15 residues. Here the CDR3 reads CASSFLSRNTGELFF. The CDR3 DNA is TGTGCCAGCAGCTTTCTGTCGAGAAACACCGGGGAGCTGTTTTTT.

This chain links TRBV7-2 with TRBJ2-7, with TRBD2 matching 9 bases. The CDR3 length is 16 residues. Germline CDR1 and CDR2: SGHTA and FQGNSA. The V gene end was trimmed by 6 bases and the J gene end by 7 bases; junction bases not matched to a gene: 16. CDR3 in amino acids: CASRQDSTSGTSEQYF. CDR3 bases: TGTGCCAGCAGGCAAGACTCGACTAGCGGTACATCAGAGCAGTACTTC.

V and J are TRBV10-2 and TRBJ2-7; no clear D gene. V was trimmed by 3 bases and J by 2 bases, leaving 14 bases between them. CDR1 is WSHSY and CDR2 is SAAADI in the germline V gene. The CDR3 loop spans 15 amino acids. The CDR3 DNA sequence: TGCGCCAGCAGTGAATCCGGGTCCTTCACCTACGAGCAGTACGTC. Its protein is CASSESGSFTYEQYV.

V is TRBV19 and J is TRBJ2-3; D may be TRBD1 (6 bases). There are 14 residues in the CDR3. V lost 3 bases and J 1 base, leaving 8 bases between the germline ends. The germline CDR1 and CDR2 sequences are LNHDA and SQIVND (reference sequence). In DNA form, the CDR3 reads TGTGCCAGTAGTATGTACAGGGGCACAGATACGCAGTATTTT. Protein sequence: CASSMYRGTDTQYF.

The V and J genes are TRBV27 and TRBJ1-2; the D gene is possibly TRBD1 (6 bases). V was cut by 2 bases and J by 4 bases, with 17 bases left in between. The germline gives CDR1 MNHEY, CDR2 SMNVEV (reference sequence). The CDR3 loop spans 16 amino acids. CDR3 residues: CASSLLRGRESYGYTF. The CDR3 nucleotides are TGTGCCAGCAGTTTACTCCGGGGGCGGGAGAGCTATGGCTACACCTTC.

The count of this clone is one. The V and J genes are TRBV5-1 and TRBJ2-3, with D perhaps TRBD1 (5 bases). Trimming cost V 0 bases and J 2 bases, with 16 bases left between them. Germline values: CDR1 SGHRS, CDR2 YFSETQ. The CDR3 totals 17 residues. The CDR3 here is CASSLGSRGPITDTQYF. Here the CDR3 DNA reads TGCGCCAGCAGCTTGGGGTCTAGGGGCCCGATCACAGATACGCAGTATTTT.

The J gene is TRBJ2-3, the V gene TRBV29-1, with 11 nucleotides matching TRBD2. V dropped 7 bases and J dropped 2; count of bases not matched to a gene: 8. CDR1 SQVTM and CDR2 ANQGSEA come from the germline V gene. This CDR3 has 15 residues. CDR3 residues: CSGKIAGGPTDTQYF. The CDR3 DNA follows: TGCAGCGGAAAAATAGCGGGGGGGCCCACAGATACGCAGTATTTT.

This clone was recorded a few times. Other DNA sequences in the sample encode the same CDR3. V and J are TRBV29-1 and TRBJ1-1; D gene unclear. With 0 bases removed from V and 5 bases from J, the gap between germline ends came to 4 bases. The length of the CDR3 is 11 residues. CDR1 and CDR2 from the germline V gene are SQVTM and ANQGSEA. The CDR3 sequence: CSVEDSTEAFF. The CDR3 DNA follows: TGCAGCGTTGAAGATTCGACTGAAGCTTTCTTT.

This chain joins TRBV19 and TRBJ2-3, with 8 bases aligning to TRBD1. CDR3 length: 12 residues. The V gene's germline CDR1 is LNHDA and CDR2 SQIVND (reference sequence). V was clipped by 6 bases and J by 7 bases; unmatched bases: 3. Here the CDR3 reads CASRDRVHTQYF. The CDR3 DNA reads TGTGCCAGTAGGGACAGGGTACATACGCAGTATTTT.

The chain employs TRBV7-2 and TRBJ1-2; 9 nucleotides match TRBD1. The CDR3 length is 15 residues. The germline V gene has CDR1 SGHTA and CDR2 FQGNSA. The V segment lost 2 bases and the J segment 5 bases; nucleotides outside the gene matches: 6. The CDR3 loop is CASSLRTGGDYGYTF. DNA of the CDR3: TGTGCCAGCAGCTTACGCACAGGGGGCGATTATGGCTACACCTTC.